The 5 T cell receptor beta chains below come from one sample, sequenced in a study of CD8 T cells in ankylosing spondylitis. MiXCR, run by TCRdb on the 5' RACE reads, gives a single entry per CDR3 protein. The data hold 200,000 to 300,000 distinct CDR3 sequences, with more than 20% observed a single time. The sample taken for sequencing was blood, either unsorted or a sorted T cell fraction (not recorded which). The receptors shown here come from a male donor with ankylosing spondylitis or in good health (not recorded which).

This clonotype was counted at least ten times. The gene calls are TRBV29-1 and TRBJ2-1, with 11 nucleotides matching TRBD2. The CDR3 runs 15 residues. Germline CDR1 reads SQVTM; CDR2 reads ANQGSEA. V shed 4 bases and J 4 bases; nucleotides not matched to a gene: 6. The CDR3, as DNA: TGCAGCGTTGCAGCCGGGACTAGCGGTTACAATGAGCAGTTCTTC. It encodes CSVAAGTSGYNEQFF.

This clonotype appeared a few times. The rearrangement joins TRBV6-1 to TRBJ2-3, with unresolved D. Germline V gene lookup returns CDR1 MNHNS and CDR2 SASEGT. V dropped 8 bases and J dropped 0 bases, with 15 bases sitting between them. The CDR3 has 15 residues. CDR3 nucleotides: TGTGCCAGCGCGGTGCCTCAACCGAGCACAGATACGCAGTATTTT. Protein sequence: CASAVPQPSTDTQYF.

This clonotype was seen many times. The V and J genes are TRBV9 and TRBJ1-3, with D uncertain. The CDR3 runs 15 residues. Trimming pared 3 bases from V and 3 bases from J, leaving 13 bases between. Germline V lookup: CDR1 SGDLS, CDR2 YYNGEE. The CDR3 DNA is TGTGCCAGCAGCGGTACCGGGTCTCTTGGAAACACCATATATTTT. Translating gives CASSGTGSLGNTIYF.

The chain joins TRBV12-3 or TRBV12-4 to TRBJ2-7; D is ambiguous. The CDR3 consists of 14 residues. V shed 4 bases and J shed 1 base, with 11 bases lying between them. Here the CDR3 reads CASSSSGRSYEQYF. The CDR3, as DNA: TGTGCCAGCAGTTCCTCAGGCCGGTCCTACGAGCAGTACTTC.

The genes are TRBV4-1 and TRBJ2-7, with TRBD1 as a possible D gene (5 bases). CDR1 MGHRA and CDR2 YSYEKL come from the germline V gene. Between the trimmed V and J ends, which lost 0 bases and 3 bases, there was a span of 15 bases. The CDR3 is 16 residues long. The CDR3 DNA is TGCGCCAGCAGCCAAGAAAGGTCAGGGTCAGGCTACGAGCAGTACTTC. Translating it yields CASSQERSGSGYEQYF.